One and the same sample provided the 25 T cell receptor beta chains below, sequenced in a study of cytomegalovirus exposure and HLA in healthy donors. 13 Jbeta primers and 60 Vbeta primers were used for the PCR. Generated by immunoSEQ multiplex PCR, the TCRdb table keeps only in-frame clones and is missing some. Among about 190,000 clones listed, 70% to 80% were seen once. Specimen: PBMCs. Source of these receptors: a young woman in good health and CMV-seropositive.

The V call is TRBV11-3, the J call TRBJ1-1; tentatively, D is TRBD1 (5 bases). Deletions cut 1 base from V and 0 bases from J, with 6 bases between. Germline V gene lookup returns CDR1 SGHNT and CDR2 YENEEA. There are 14 residues in the CDR3. The CDR3 is CASSLGGMNTEAFF. Here the CDR3 DNA reads TGTGCCAGCAGCTTAGGGGGCATGAACACTGAAGCTTTCTTT. Full variable domain (outside the CDR3, taken from reference TRBV11-3 and TRBJ1-1): EAGVVQSPRYKIIEKKQPVAFWCNPISGHNTLYWYLQNLGQGPELLIRYENEEAVDDSQLPKDRFSAERLKGVDSTLKIQPAELGDSAVYLCASSLGGMNTEAFFGQGTRLTVV.

This clone was recorded a few times. The genes are TRBV5-4 and TRBJ2-1, with D possibly TRBD2 on 5 matching bases. The CDR3 has 14 residues. The germline V gene encodes CDR1 SGHNT and CDR2 YYREEE (reference sequence). The V end was cut by 5 bases, the J end by 10 bases, with 19 bases between. CDR3 nucleotide sequence: TGTGCCAGCAGTTTTGCGTTTCAGGCGGGCGAGCAGTTCTTC. Encoded protein: CASSFAFQAGEQFF.

V gene TRBV19 combines with J gene TRBJ1-5; D is unclear. V was clipped by 7 bases and J by 4 bases, with 17 bases between them. There are 15 residues in the CDR3. CDR1 is LNHDA, CDR2 SQIVND, per germline (reference sequence). The DNA of the CDR3 is TGTGCCAGTACCGACCGACACGAAGCTAATCAGCCCCAGCATTTT. Translation gives CASTDRHEANQPQHF. The variable domain in full, with the rest retrieved from reference TRBV19 and TRBJ1-5, is DGGITQSPKYLFRKEGQNVTLSCEQNLNHDAMYWYRQDPGQGLRLIYYSQIVNDFQKGDIAEGYSVSREKKESFPLTVTSAQKNPTAFYLCASTDRHEANQPQHFGDGTRLSIL.

This clone was seen a handful of times. The V and J genes are TRBV9 and TRBJ2-1; TRBD2 matches at 7 bases. Germline CDR1 SGDLS, CDR2 YYNGEE. There are 15 residues in the CDR3. J was trimmed by 4 bases and V by 5 bases; bases with no gene match: 9. The CDR3 loop reads CASRELAPIYNEQFF. CDR3 coding DNA: TGTGCCAGCAGGGAACTAGCGCCCATATACAATGAGCAGTTCTTC. Variable domain in full (rest from reference TRBV9 and TRBJ2-1): DSGVTQTPKHLITATGQRVTLRCSPRSGDLSVYWYQQSLDQGLQFLIQYYNGEERAKGNILERFSAQQFPDLHSELNLSSLELGDSALYFCASRELAPIYNEQFFGPGTRLTVL.

V is TRBV28 and J is TRBJ1-3; D is unresolved. Per germline, CDR1 MDHEN and CDR2 SYDVKM. V lost 4 bases and J lost 4, with 14 bases in between. The CDR3 loop spans 15 amino acids. The CDR3 protein is CASSSPRVSGNTIYF. CDR3 coding DNA: TGTGCCAGCAGTTCTCCCCGGGTTTCGGGAAACACCATATATTTT.

V is TRBV30 and J is TRBJ1-3; no firm D call. V lost 0 bases, J lost 6 bases, and 12 bases lay in between. Germline lookup yields CDR1 GTSNPN and CDR2 SVGIG (reference sequence). This CDR3 spans 14 amino acids. In nucleotides, the CDR3 is TGTGCCTGGAGTGTACAGAGGGATCTAAACACCATATATTTT. It specifies CAWSVQRDLNTIYF.

In the case of this clone: Other nucleotide sequences in the sample specify the same CDR3. This chain uses TRBV5-1 with TRBJ2-7; TRBD1 agrees at 10 bases. V lost 4 bases, J lost 1 base, and 2 bases stayed unmatched. Germline CDR1 reads SGHRS; CDR2 reads YFSETQ. The CDR3 extends over 14 amino acids. DNA of the CDR3: TGCGCCAGCAGCCGGGACAGGGGATCCTACGAGCAGTACTTC. It encodes CASSRDRGSYEQYF.

The chain employs TRBV11-3 and TRBJ1-4, with D uncertain. Germline V gene sequence: CDR1 SGHNT, CDR2 YENEEA. Trimming shortened V by 1 base and J by 8 bases, and 8 bases separated the two germline ends. The CDR3 contains 13 residues. The CDR3 is CASSLGEQEKLFF. DNA for the CDR3: TGTGCCAGCAGCTTAGGGGAGCAGGAAAAACTGTTTTTT. Variable domain in full (rest from reference TRBV11-3 and TRBJ1-4): EAGVVQSPRYKIIEKKQPVAFWCNPISGHNTLYWYLQNLGQGPELLIRYENEEAVDDSQLPKDRFSAERLKGVDSTLKIQPAELGDSAVYLCASSLGEQEKLFFGSGTQLSVL.

This clone was seen only once. CDR3 in DNA: TGCGCCAGCAGCTTGGACGGACAGGTCAATTCGGCACCCCTCCACTTT. The encoded protein is CASSLDGQVNSAPLHF. The chain is built from TRBV5-1 and TRBJ1-6; TRBD1 aligns across 7 bases. Trimming took 0 bases from V and 11 from J; bases not matched to a gene: 11. The germline gives CDR1 SGHRS, CDR2 YFSETQ. CDR3 length: 16 amino acids.

The rearrangement uses TRBV19 and TRBJ1-6; the match to TRBD1 covers 7 bases. The CDR3 totals 19 residues. J lost 3 bases, V lost 5 bases, and 16 bases had no gene match. Germline loops: CDR1 LNHDA, CDR2 SQIVND (reference sequence). The CDR3 here is CASSSQLGDRGIYNSPLHF. CDR3 in DNA: TGTGCCAGTAGTTCTCAACTTGGGGACAGAGGGATCTATAATTCACCCCTCCACTTT.

V and J are TRBV7-2 and TRBJ1-3; D is unclear. The V and J ends lost 1 base and 2 bases respectively, with 12 bases between them. CDR1 SGHTA and CDR2 FQGNSA come from the germline V gene. The length of the CDR3 is 16 residues. The CDR3 sequence: CASSLEQLSAGNTIYF. In nucleotides, the CDR3 is TGTGCCAGCAGCTTAGAACAGCTCAGTGCTGGAAACACCATATATTTT.

The chain links TRBV9 to TRBJ1-3; 7 bases map to TRBD1. J lost 0 bases, V lost 4 bases, and 4 bases had no gene match. The CDR3 has 15 amino acids. Germline lookup yields CDR1 SGDLS and CDR2 YYNGEE. CDR3 sequence reads: CASSLGQLSGNTIYF. CDR3 sequence (DNA): TGTGCCAGCAGCCTGGGACAGCTCTCTGGAAACACCATATATTTT. The full variable domain, its missing parts supplied by reference TRBV9 and TRBJ1-3, is DSGVTQTPKHLITATGQRVTLRCSPRSGDLSVYWYQQSLDQGLQFLIQYYNGEERAKGNILERFSAQQFPDLHSELNLSSLELGDSALYFCASSLGQLSGNTIYFGEGSWLTVV.

V is TRBV21-1 and J is TRBJ2-1; TRBD1, the table's D call, lacks a check against the DNA. TRBV21-1 is given as a pseudogene. The CDR3 has 13 amino acids. CDR3 in DNA: TGTGCCAGCACTGCGACAGATAACAATGAGCAGTTCTTC. It specifies CASTATDNNEQFF.

V and J are TRBV7-2 and TRBJ2-3; 7 nucleotides match TRBD1. With 5 bases clipped from V and 1 base from J, the junction kept 6 bases outside the gene matches. The V gene's germline CDR1 is SGHTA and CDR2 FQGNSA. This CDR3 contains 15 residues. CDR3 nucleotides: TGTGCCAGCAGCGCGCGACAGGGACGCACAGATACGCAGTATTTT. It specifies CASSARQGRTDTQYF.

This chain joins TRBV6-6 and TRBJ1-1; 7 nucleotides match TRBD1. CDR1 MNHNY and CDR2 SVGAGI come from the germline V gene (reference sequence). The V gene end was trimmed by 6 bases and the J gene end by 12 bases; junction bases not matched to a gene: 13. The CDR3 is 13 residues long. The CDR3 bases are TGTGCCAGCAGCCTGGAGGGACAGTCCTCTCCTTTCTTT. This encodes CASSLEGQSSPFF.

The rearrangement links TRBV2 to TRBJ2-1; 7 bases line up with TRBD2. Per the germline V gene, CDR1 is SNHLY and CDR2 is FYNNEI. Germline trimming cut 3 bases from V and 2 bases from J; bases unmatched to any gene: 4. This CDR3 is built from 15 residues. CDR3 sequence: CASSEERDPYNEQFF. CDR3 sequence (DNA): TGTGCCAGCAGTGAGGAGCGGGACCCCTACAATGAGCAGTTCTTC.

This sequence joins TRBV6-6 and TRBJ2-7; D uncertain. Trimming removed 5 bases from V and 6 bases from J, with 11 bases in between. This CDR3 has 12 amino acids. CDR1 and CDR2 (germline): MNHNY, SVGAGI (reference sequence). CDR3 region: CASSPAPGEQYF. Here the CDR3 DNA reads TGTGCCAGCAGTCCCGCCCCGGGCGAGCAGTACTTC.

V is TRBV5-4 and J is TRBJ1-1; the match to TRBD1 covers 8 bases. Unmatched junction bases numbered 5, after V lost 6 bases and J lost 7 bases. This CDR3 has 12 residues. The germline gives CDR1 SGHNT, CDR2 YYREEE (reference sequence). The CDR3 DNA reads as TGTGCCAGCAAACAGGGGGGGAGTGAAGCTTTCTTT. Its translation: CASKQGGSEAFF.

The chain links TRBV7-9 to TRBJ1-2; a possible D gene is TRBD1 (5 bases). Germline CDR1 and CDR2: SEHNR and FQNEAQ (reference sequence). Trimming pared 7 bases from V and 2 bases from J, leaving 11 bases between. The CDR3 has 13 residues. CDR3 in amino acids: CASTWGVNYGYTF. Here the CDR3 DNA reads TGTGCCAGCACCTGGGGGGTGAACTATGGCTACACCTTC.

This chain uses TRBV6-1 with TRBJ2-1; TRBD2 matches 14 bases. CDR3 length: 14 residues. V lost 10 bases to trimming and J lost 8 bases; unmatched junction nucleotides: 7. Germline V gene lookup returns CDR1 MNHNS and CDR2 SASEGT. The CDR3 DNA follows: TGTGCCATCGTCGGGACTAGCGGGGGCTATGAGCAGTTCTTC. Encoded protein: CAIVGTSGGYEQFF.

This chain connects TRBV28 to TRBJ1-1; unclear D gene. The V and J ends lost 10 bases and 5 bases respectively, with 17 bases between them. The CDR3 length is 13 residues. The germline gives CDR1 MDHEN, CDR2 SYDVKM. In nucleotides, the CDR3 is TGTGCCACCTCCAGCGGCCGGGGAACTGAAGCTTTCTTT. It is translated as CATSSGRGTEAFF.

This chain links TRBV7-9 with TRBJ2-7, with D possibly being TRBD1 (6 bases). Germline V gene data show CDR1 as SEHNR and CDR2 as FQNEAQ (reference sequence). Trimming pared 3 bases from V and 2 bases from J, leaving 11 bases between. There are 14 residues in the CDR3. The CDR3, as DNA: TGTGCCAGCAGCTTCCTGGACAGAACCTACGAGCAGTACTTC. It translates to CASSFLDRTYEQYF.

A few counts support this clone. The V and J genes are TRBV5-1 and TRBJ2-2; 7 bases fit TRBD1. The junction had 2 bases not matched to a gene; V was cut back by 0 bases and J by 0 bases. This CDR3 is 16 amino acids long. The germline V gene has CDR1 SGHRS and CDR2 YFSETQ. CDR3: CASSLVGTANTGELFF. CDR3 in DNA: TGCGCCAGCAGCTTGGTTGGGACAGCGAACACCGGGGAGCTGTTTTTT.

This rearrangement joins TRBV18 to TRBJ1-1; 7 bases map to TRBD1. This CDR3 is 14 amino acids long. The germline gives CDR1 KGHSH, CDR2 LQKENI. The V and J ends lost 3 bases and 4 bases, in that order; junction bases with no gene match: 5. CDR3 sequence reads: CASSPSQGFTEAFF. CDR3 nucleotide sequence: TGTGCCAGCTCACCGTCACAGGGGTTCACTGAAGCTTTCTTT.

The chain carries TRBV7-8 and TRBJ2-2, with D unclear. There are 14 residues in the CDR3. V gave up 6 bases and J gave up 4 bases, with 12 bases separating them. Germline V gene lookup returns CDR1 SGHVS and CDR2 FQNEAQ. The CDR3 protein is CASRNRASTGELFF. CDR3 sequence (DNA): TGTGCCAGCAGGAACAGAGCCTCCACCGGGGAGCTGTTTTTT.